This TCR beta chain appears in the sequencing data of a study of beta chain features in type 1 diabetes. Overall study results and limits: Among all four CD4+ subsets, Type 1 diabetes patients had TCRB CDR3s that were moderately but significantly shorter. Overrepresentation of cells with high TCR expression could result from cDNA sequencing. Within the patient group, naive, central memory and Treg TCRB repertoires appeared more similar to each other than within healthy donors.

A note on this clone: As yet, its antigen is unknown.

There are 16 residues in the CDR3. The ends were cut back, 6 bases at V and 4 bases at J, with 16 bases in the middle. Per germline, CDR1 MDHEN and CDR2 SYDVKM. CD45RO/CCR7/CD25/CD127/CD95/CD27 staining was used to isolate CD4+ naive, central memory, regulatory and stem cell-like memory cells by sorting. Expressed TCRB transcripts were sequenced, since all the RNA that had been isolated was reverse transcribed. Only in-frame clones appear in the TCRdb table, and some are missing; sequencing was by immunoSEQ multiplex PCR. This sample carries around 300,000 clones, roughly 9.6% of them seen once, and the ten largest clones take roughly 0.014%.

The receptor was derived from a woman aged 25-40 years in good health. Sequenced sample: naive CD4+ T cells from blood. V gene TRBV28 combines with J gene TRBJ2-6; possibly TRBD1 for D (5 bases). Written as DNA, the CDR3 is TGTGCCAGCAGCAAAACATCAGGGCTCGGGGCCAACGTCCTGACTTTC. Amino acids: CASSKTSGLGANVLTF. Full variable domain (missing parts from reference TRBV28 and TRBJ2-6): DVKVTQSSRYLVKRTGEKVFLECVQDMDHENMFWYRQDPGLGLRLIYFSYDVKMKEKGDIPEGYSVSREKKERFSLILESASTNQTSMYLCASSKTSGLGANVLTFGAGSRLTVL.